These 17 T cell receptor beta chains were sequenced from one sample in a study of T cells in Graves' hyperthyroidism and ophthalmopathy. RNA transcripts provided the source from which TCR beta CDR3 regions were amplified. Initially, a first-round RT-PCR of the TCR CDR3 employed the HTBI primer set. TCRdb ran MiXCR on the multiplex PCR reads and lists one entry per CDR3 protein. The sample lists about 360,000 distinct CDR3 sequences, around 14% seen once, with over 8.5% in the top ten. Sequences were obtained from blood. These receptors were collected from a woman between 18 and 30 years old with Graves' hyperthyroidism.

This clonotype was seen at least ten times. The chain uses TRBV28 and TRBJ2-7, with a tentative D call TRBD1 (6 bases). The V end was cut by 3 bases, the J end by 6 bases, with 9 bases between. This CDR3 has 12 amino acids. The germline V gene has CDR1 MDHEN and CDR2 SYDVKM. The CDR3 protein is CASSFRGSEQYF. CDR3 DNA sequence: TGTGCCAGCAGTTTCAGGGGTTCCGAGCAGTACTTC.

This clonotype was counted many times. The chain carries TRBV6-1 and TRBJ1-1, with 11 nucleotides matching TRBD1. Germline CDR1 reads MNHNS; CDR2 reads SASEGT. The V segment lost 6 bases and the J segment 3 bases; nucleotides outside the gene matches: 15. This CDR3 region has 18 residues. The CDR3 spells CASREFRTGGAKDTEAFF. In DNA form, the CDR3 reads TGTGCCAGCAGAGAGTTTCGGACAGGGGGCGCTAAGGACACTGAAGCTTTCTTT.

This clonotype came up many times. V usage is TRBV7-3 and J usage is TRBJ2-7; TRBD2 is a possible D gene (5 bases). V lost 2 bases, J lost 4 bases, and 15 bases lay in between. CDR1 SGHTA and CDR2 FQGTGA come from the germline V gene. The CDR3 has 15 amino acids. CDR3 nucleotides: TGTGCCAGCAGCTTAGTAGCGAGTGGGCCTTACGAGCAGTACTTC. This sequence encodes CASSLVASGPYEQYF. The full variable domain, with the rest looked up from reference TRBV7-3 and TRBJ2-7, is GAGVSQTPSNKVTEKGKYVELRCDPISGHTALYWYRQSLGQGPEFLIYFQGTGAADDSGLPNDRFFAVRPEGSVSTLKIQRTERGDSAVYLCASSLVASGPYEQYFGPGTRLTVT.

This clonotype was counted at least ten times. The chain employs TRBV9 and TRBJ2-3; tentative D call: TRBD2 (7 bases). Per the germline V gene, CDR1 is SGDLS and CDR2 is YYNGEE. The CDR3 sequence is 20 residues long. V lost 0 bases to trimming and J lost 2 bases, with 25 bases between them. The CDR3 protein is CASSVGVGRGLPSDTDTQYF. CDR3 nucleotide sequence: TGTGCCAGCAGCGTAGGGGTAGGGCGGGGGCTTCCGTCGGACACAGATACGCAGTATTTT.

This clonotype was detected ten times or more. CDR3 in DNA: TGTGCCAGCAGCTTAGTGTGGGGTTCTGGAAACACCATATATTTT. It encodes CASSLVWGSGNTIYF. The chain employs TRBV7-9 and TRBJ1-3; D remains ambiguous. The germline V gene encodes CDR1 SEHNR and CDR2 FQNEAQ (reference sequence). The CDR3 is made up of 15 amino acids. V lost 1 base, J lost 1 base, and 8 bases lay in between.

This clonotype was found many times. The CDR3 nucleotides read TGTGCCAGCTCACCCCTAGTGGACGCAGGGTCCGAGCAGTACTTC. Translation: CASSPLVDAGSEQYF. The rearrangement links TRBV18 to TRBJ2-7; perhaps TRBD1 as D (5 bases). Germline values: CDR1 KGHSH, CDR2 LQKENI. V lost 3 bases and J 6 bases, leaving 18 bases between the germline ends. This CDR3 comprises 15 residues.

This chain links TRBV9 with TRBJ2-5, with no clear D. CDR1 and CDR2 (germline): SGDLS, YYNGEE. Trimming pared 4 bases from V and 4 bases from J, leaving 17 bases between. The CDR3 runs to 15 residues. DNA of the CDR3: TGTGCCAGCAGCCTTAGCCTCGGTGGCTTAGAGACCCAGTACTTC. This sequence encodes CASSLSLGGLETQYF.

Many counts were recorded for this clonotype. The chain links TRBV12-3 or TRBV12-4 to TRBJ2-7; 11 bases align to TRBD1. This CDR3 contains 16 residues. The J segment lost 4 bases and the V segment lost 2 bases, leaving 7 bases of the junction unmatched. This CDR3 reads CASSLSGTGGFYEQYF. The CDR3 DNA is TGTGCCAGCAGTTTATCCGGGACAGGGGGGTTTTACGAGCAGTACTTC.

This clonotype occurred many times. This chain uses TRBV19 with TRBJ2-1; 7 bases are a match to TRBD1. Looked up from germline, CDR1 is LNHDA and CDR2 is SQIVND (reference sequence). The CDR3 is made up of 16 amino acids. Trimming removed 5 bases from V and 12 bases from J; junction bases left unmatched: 19. In nucleotides, the CDR3 is TGTGCCAGTAGTTTAAACACAGGGGTGGTGGCCTTTGGGCAGTTCTTC. Its translation: CASSLNTGVVAFGQFF.

This clonotype was seen many times. The chain recombines TRBV2 with TRBJ2-7; 13 bases map to TRBD2. The CDR3 extends over 15 amino acids. The V and J ends lost 3 bases and 6 bases, in that order; junction bases with no gene match: 5. Germline V lookup: CDR1 SNHLY, CDR2 FYNNEI. The chain's CDR3 is CASSDQGLAGPEQYF. Written as DNA, the CDR3 is TGTGCCAGCAGTGATCAGGGACTAGCGGGACCCGAGCAGTACTTC.

This clonotype was counted at least ten times. V gene TRBV29-1 combines with J gene TRBJ1-4; possibly TRBD1 for D (5 bases). Trimming took off 7 bases at V and 2 bases at J, with 11 bases between the two ends. This CDR3 has 13 amino acids. Germline values: CDR1 SQVTM, CDR2 ANQGSEA. The chain's CDR3 is CSGGGGTNEKLFF. As DNA, the CDR3 is TGCAGCGGCGGGGGGGGGACTAATGAAAAACTGTTTTTT.

In this sample, this clonotype turned up many times. The genes are TRBV5-6 and TRBJ2-7, with a weak D call TRBD2 (5 bases). Trimming left V 5 bases short and J 6 bases short, with 12 bases between. This CDR3 contains 12 residues. Looked up from germline, CDR1 is SGHDT and CDR2 is YYEEEE. The CDR3 sequence: CASRYGVREQYF. CDR3 bases: TGTGCCAGCAGGTACGGGGTCCGCGAGCAGTACTTC.

This clonotype was recorded many times. This sequence joins TRBV5-6 and TRBJ1-2; the D gene is possibly TRBD1 (5 bases). The CDR3 runs to 15 residues. V lost 4 bases to trimming and J lost 5 bases, with 18 bases between them. Per germline, CDR1 SGHDT and CDR2 YYEEEE. CDR3 DNA sequence: TGTGCCAGCAGCGCACGACAGCGGACCCTTTATGGCTACACCTTC. Its translation: CASSARQRTLYGYTF.

This clonotype was found a few times. The chain uses TRBV5-4 and TRBJ2-7, with 7 positions matching TRBD1. Germline loops: CDR1 SGHNT, CDR2 YYREEE (reference sequence). CDR3 length: 15 amino acids. Trimming took 5 bases from V and 2 from J; bases not matched to a gene: 10. CDR3 DNA: TGTGCCAGCAGTTGGGACAGCCCTCCACCCTACGAGCAGTACTTC. The encoded protein is CASSWDSPPPYEQYF. The full variable domain, completed using reference TRBV5-4 and TRBJ2-7, is ETGVTQSPTHLIKTRGQQVTLRCSSQSGHNTVSWYQQALGQGPQFIFQYYREEENGRGNFPPRFSGLQFPNYSSELNVNALELDDSALYLCASSWDSPPPYEQYFGPGTRLTVT.

This clonotype was detected many times. The rearrangement joins TRBV6-2 or TRBV6-3 to TRBJ2-1; 8 bases are shared with TRBD1. CDR3 length: 15 amino acids. Germline assignment: CDR1 MNHEY and CDR2 SVGEGT. The V segment lost 3 bases and the J segment 5 bases; nucleotides outside the gene matches: 6. The CDR3 here is CASSYSAQGDNEQFF. In DNA form, the CDR3 reads TGTGCCAGCAGTTATTCGGCACAGGGGGACAATGAGCAGTTCTTC.

There are many counts of this clonotype. The V gene is TRBV3-1, the J gene TRBJ2-4; D gene uncertain. The V end was cut by 1 base, the J end by 7 bases, with 2 bases between. This CDR3 comprises 11 residues. Germline CDR1 reads LGHDT; CDR2 reads YNNKEL (reference sequence). CDR3 nucleotides: TGTGCCAGCAGCCAAGTCAACATTCAGTACTTC. This encodes CASSQVNIQYF.

This rearrangement joins TRBV19 to TRBJ1-2; D is unclear. The CDR3 sequence is 13 residues long. Looked up from germline, CDR1 is LNHDA and CDR2 is SQIVND (reference sequence). Trimming stripped 6 bases from V and 3 bases from J, with 11 bases between. CDR3 protein: CASRGSSYYGYTF. The CDR3 DNA reads as TGTGCCAGTAGGGGCTCCTCCTACTATGGCTACACCTTC.